This paragraph reports one TCR beta chain. Its antigen is not yet known. Qualities for individual bases were not recorded, and no much larger clone is one base off. The data were taken from a study of blood T cell repertoires in COVID-19 (dated by TCRdb to 2018 to 2020). Regarding the complete study: Collaborator samples came from the United States, Italy and Spain and covered acute and convalescent phases of COVID-19. The sample metadata nearly always contained a de-identified subject ID, COVID-19 status, age in years and sex. Where HLA class I and class II types were available, the types were taken from metadata supplied by the sample provider, not from assay-based typing. The repertoires were released in a freely available public database intended as a resource for research on the immune response to SARS-CoV-2. The samples were drawn from the first 160 participants of the ongoing ImmuneRACE study and from 1,200 or so subjects provided by 6 global collaborators. The prospective study material was composed of cDNA or gDNA derived from T cells, B-cell-depleted T cells, or PBMCs. The dataset comprised deeply sampled blood TCRbeta repertoires from subjects exposed to, actively infected with, or recovered from COVID-19.

The immunoSEQ Assay, a bias-controlled multiplex PCR, was used to amplify TCRbeta CDR3 regions from genomic DNA. Per the authors' processing: Within the assay, amplification of reference gene primers was used to estimate how many nucleated cells each sample contained. To quantify the absolute abundance of each unique TCRbeta CDR3 rearrangement, sequence reads were collapsed and filtered. Productive Simpson clonality was computed per sample as the square root of Simpson's diversity index over productive rearrangements. TCRdb mirrors the immuneACCESS table, restricted to in-frame sequences. Some clones are absent from its copies; in checked studies, under half trace to an unresolved V gene, and the reason for the others is unknown. From that table come the V and J calls and clone size; the DNA was used to work out D and trimming. Here the sample has a few hundred thousand clones; around nine tenths occur a single time. Roughly a sixth of the sample is taken by the ten largest.

One collaborating source in Seattle enrolled patients during active infection and followed them longitudinally through the course of disease. Each collaborating institution followed its own protocols to collect whole blood in K2EDTA tubes. For TCRbeta analysis, collaborators shipped samples in one of three forms: frozen whole blood, isolated PBMCs, or DNA extracted from either of those sample types. Beyond this particular receptor, the publication reports: The quantity of clinical and demographic metadata differed by source and by participant and was supplied without curation.

V ends up 4 bases short and J 6 bases short, with an unmatched junction base count of 1. The CDR3 runs 15 residues from the cysteine to the phenylalanine. The only DNA kept is the CDR3, 45 bases in frame from the first base. CDR1 and CDR2, looked up from the germline V gene, are SNHLY and FYNNEI. The source material was peripheral blood. Recombination joined TRBV2 with TRBJ2-2, and 14 junctional nucleotides match TRBD2. This receptor was obtained from a man in his fifties with COVID-19, enrolled during active disease. Here is the DNA: TGTGCCAGCAGTGGACTAGCGGGGGGGCCCGGGGAGCTGTTTTTT. Its product reads: CASSGLAGGPGELFF.